The TCR beta chain under discussion was sequenced for a study of early T cells in non-severe SARS-CoV-2 infection. This clonotype showed up just a few times. TCRdb passed the 5' RACE reads through MiXCR, listing each CDR3 protein once. The sample lists 81,000 or so distinct CDR3 sequences, approximately 12% occurring once. Trimming pared 2 bases from V and 6 bases from J, leaving 10 bases between. CDR1 is LGHDT and CDR2 is YNNKEL in the germline V gene (reference sequence). The CDR3 loop spans 13 amino acids. The J gene is TRBJ1-2, the V gene TRBV3-1; no reliable D call. This sequence was found in an adult who was a healthcare worker with PCR-confirmed SARS-CoV-2 infection or an uninfected control (not recorded which). The sample taken for sequencing was whole blood. The CDR3 region is CASSQRRHDGYTF. In nucleotides, the CDR3 is TGTGCCAGCAGCCAACGGAGGCACGATGGCTACACCTTC.